A single TCR beta chain is shown here with its context. The data were taken from a study of neurological immune-mediated disorders. Time point indicated: technical triplicate 2. The team produced cDNA through 5'RACE using 10-nucleotide random UMIs. Sequencing of 15-18 subjects in each run yielded over 170 million TCR-beta sequences. Each CDR3 protein gets one entry after TCRdb re-called the 5' RACE reads with MiXCR. The sample has tens of thousands of distinct CDR3 sequences; approximately 25% are singletons. The germline CDR1 and CDR2 sequences are MDHEN and SYDVKM. The V and J ends lost 1 base and 0 bases respectively, with 10 bases between them. CDR3 length equals 16 residues.

The TCR sequence derives from a man aged 55 to 69 with HTLV-1-associated myelopathy (HAM/TSP). Source material: PBMCs. The chain has TRBV28 and TRBJ2-1; no firm D call. DNA for the CDR3: TGTGCCAGCAGTTTATACCCGGGTGGCTCCTACAATGAGCAGTTCTTC. Its translation is CASSLYPGGSYNEQFF.